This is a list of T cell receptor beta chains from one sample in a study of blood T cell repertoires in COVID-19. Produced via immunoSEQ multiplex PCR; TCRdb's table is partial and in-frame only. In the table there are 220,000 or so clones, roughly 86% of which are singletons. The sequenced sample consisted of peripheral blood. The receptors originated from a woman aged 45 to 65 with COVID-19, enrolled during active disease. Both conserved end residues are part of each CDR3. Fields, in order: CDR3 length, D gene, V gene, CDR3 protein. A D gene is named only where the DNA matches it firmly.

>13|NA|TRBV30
CAWSVGGLTEAFF
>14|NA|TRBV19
CASSKGGKGYGYTF
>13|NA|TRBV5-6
CASGRSYNSPLHF
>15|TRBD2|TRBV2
CASILGGAGGETQYF
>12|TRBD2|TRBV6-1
CASSEGGETQYF
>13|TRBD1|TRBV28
CASSVTGDEKLFF
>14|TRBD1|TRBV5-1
CASSENTGTAGYTF
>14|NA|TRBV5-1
CASSLASDYNEQFF
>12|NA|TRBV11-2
CASSPISYEQYF
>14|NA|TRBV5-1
CASSLQSLNEKLFF
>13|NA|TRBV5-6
CASSLDRNYGYTF
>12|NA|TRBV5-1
CASSQGSDTQYF
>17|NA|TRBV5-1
CASSLGLGGRSYNEQFF
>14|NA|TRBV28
CASSLGGADYGYTF
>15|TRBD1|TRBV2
CASSAGQGMRETQYF
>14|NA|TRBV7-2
CASSRAGQSYGYTF
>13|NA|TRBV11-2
CASSLGGRGEAFF
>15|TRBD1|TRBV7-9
CASSLVEGARDGYTF
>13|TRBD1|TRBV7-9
CASRMGQSYEQYF
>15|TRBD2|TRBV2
CASRGNLAGGDEQFF